The 8 T cell receptor beta chains presented below share a single source sample, sequenced in a study of PD-1 blockade in mismatch repair-deficient tumors (dated by TCRdb to 2015 to 2018). Library generation was performed with the immunoSEQ multiplex PCR assay. TCRdb carries this immuneACCESS record with in-frame sequences only. Its versions omit some clonotypes, under half of them owing to an unresolved V gene in the studies checked, with the rest unexplained. For this sample there are 100,000 to 150,000 clones; around 86% appear just once. The ten largest clones add up to roughly 14% of the sample. Here the sequenced sample was peripheral blood, taken 44 weeks after starting pembrolizumab. The source is an adult with mismatch repair-deficient cancer.

V and J are TRBV6-1 and TRBJ2-7, with D possibly matching TRBD2 (6 bases). CDR1 is MNHNS and CDR2 is SASEGT in the germline V gene. The CDR3 consists of 11 residues. The V end was cut by 6 bases, the J end by 9 bases, with 12 bases between. CDR3 DNA: TGTGCCAGCAGCCGGAGGGCAGGGCAGTACTTC. Protein product: CASSRRAGQYF.

This chain links TRBV20-1 with TRBJ2-5; TRBD1 aligns across 8 bases. Germline V gives CDR1 DFQATT, CDR2 SNEGSKA (reference sequence). J was trimmed by 4 bases and V by 6 bases; bases with no gene match: 1. The CDR3 extends over 11 amino acids. For the CDR3, the DNA is TGCAGTGCCACAGGGGGAGAGACCCAGTACTTC. Its translation is CSATGGETQYF.

This clone counts as medium-sized. V usage is TRBV5-1 and J usage is TRBJ1-1; D uncertain. Trimming pared 0 bases from V and 3 bases from J, leaving 12 bases between. CDR1 SGHRS and CDR2 YFSETQ come from the germline V gene. The CDR3 length is 15 residues. The CDR3 region is CASSLGVGVHTEAFF. Here the CDR3 DNA reads TGCGCCAGCAGCTTGGGGGTCGGCGTCCACACTGAAGCTTTCTTT.

This clone was seen just once. V is TRBV4-1 and J is TRBJ1-1, with a possible D match to TRBD1 (5 bases). This CDR3 is 16 amino acids long. Trimming took 4 bases from V and 1 from J, leaving 16 bases between them. Looked up from germline, CDR1 is MGHRA and CDR2 is YSYEKL. CDR3 nucleotides: TGCGCCAGCAGCCGGCGTAGGGGTAGGTCGAACACTGAAGCTTTCTTT. Amino acids: CASSRRRGRSNTEAFF.

This chain connects TRBV4-2 to TRBJ2-1, with unresolved D. Trimming left V 0 bases short and J 7 bases short, with 7 bases between. Germline CDR1 and CDR2: LGHNA and YNFKEQ. There are 13 residues in the CDR3. DNA of the CDR3: TGTGCCAGCAGCCAAGACGCACGGAATGAGCAGTTCTTC. Translation: CASSQDARNEQFF.

The CDR3 here is CASRERQGSEQYF. The DNA for the CDR3 is TGCGCCAGCAGGGAACGACAGGGTAGCGAGCAGTACTTC. This chain links TRBV10-2 with TRBJ2-7; 7 bases map to TRBD1. This CDR3 has 13 residues. The V and J ends lost 6 bases and 6 bases, in that order; junction bases with no gene match: 8. Germline V gives CDR1 WSHSY, CDR2 SAAADI.

The V and J genes are TRBV7-2 and TRBJ1-4, with 8 bases aligning to TRBD1. The CDR3 has 16 residues. Trimming removed 5 bases from V and 7 bases from J; junction bases left unmatched: 12. Germline V gene data show CDR1 as SGHTA and CDR2 as FQGNSA. The CDR3 nucleotides read TGTGCCAGCAGCCTAGGGACAGGTTGGCTGAGTGAAAAACTGTTTTTT. Its translation is CASSLGTGWLSEKLFF.

The chain joins TRBV27 to TRBJ2-7, with a possible D match to TRBD1 (6 bases). Germline CDR1 MNHEY, CDR2 SMNVEV (reference sequence). Deletions cut 5 bases from V and 0 bases from J, with 8 bases between. This CDR3 comprises 13 residues. The CDR3 nucleotides read TGTGCCAGCAGTCAGGGGCTCTCCTACGAGCAGTACTTC. Encoded protein: CASSQGLSYEQYF.